This TCR beta chain appears in the sequencing data of a study of T-cell memory formation after mild COVID-19. In this sample, this clonotype turned up a few times. TCRdb reprocessed the 5' RACE reads via MiXCR and lists one record per CDR3 protein. The sample includes roughly 350,000 distinct CDR3 sequences, over 25% seen only once; the top ten take approximately 15%. V was clipped by 3 bases and J by 9 bases; unmatched bases: 2. Germline V gene lookup returns CDR1 SGHTA and CDR2 FQGNSA. The CDR3 consists of 13 residues. The source material was PBMCs or a T cell subset sorted from them (not recorded which). The TCR was taken from an adult woman who had mild COVID-19 (a few samples of this study predate the infection). Cell type and time point are not known. The chain links TRBV7-2 to TRBJ2-1, with 10 bases lining up with TRBD1. The CDR3 bases are TGTGCCAGCAGCTTGGGACAGGGGTTTGAGCAGTTCTTC. Translating gives CASSLGQGFEQFF.